These 9 T cell receptor beta chains were sequenced from one sample in a study of T cells in Graves' hyperthyroidism and ophthalmopathy. It was RNA transcripts that yielded the amplified TCR beta CDR3 regions. Carried out on the TCR CDR3, a first-round RT-PCR used the HTBI primer set. TCRdb re-derived calls from the multiplex PCR reads in MiXCR, one entry per CDR3 protein. This table holds about 300,000 distinct CDR3 sequences, approximately 19% found once. Sequenced: blood. The receptors derive from a man between 50 and 59 years old with Graves' ophthalmopathy.

Remarks on this clonotype: A much bigger clone sits one base away, suggesting this may be a read error. The chain links TRBV11-2 to TRBJ2-7; D is ambiguous. The DNA end is a closer match to TRBJ2-1, so the J assignment may be wrong. From germline, CDR1 is SGHAT and CDR2 FQNNGV. The CDR3 spans 12 residues. CDR3 in amino acids: CASNGQSYEQFF. Here the CDR3 DNA reads TGTGCCAGCAATGGCCAGTCCTACGAGCAGTTCTTC.

This clonotype was counted at least ten times. This chain joins TRBV28 and TRBJ1-1; D is unclear. The germline CDR1 and CDR2 sequences are MDHEN and SYDVKM. The CDR3 is 14 amino acids. V was cut by 8 bases and J by 3 bases, with 16 bases left in between. The DNA of the CDR3 is TGTGCCAGCCCCAGACGGTTAGCGGACACTGAAGCTTTCTTT. It yields the protein CASPRRLADTEAFF.

This clonotype was seen only a few times. This rearrangement joins TRBV19 to TRBJ2-7; 7 nucleotides match TRBD2. Germline lookup yields CDR1 LNHDA and CDR2 SQIVND (reference sequence). The CDR3 is made up of 13 amino acids. The V and J ends lost 8 bases and 0 bases, in that order; junction bases with no gene match: 4. The CDR3 nucleotides read TGTGCCAGTGTAGCGGGTGGCTCCTACGAGCAGTACTTC. Translation: CASVAGGSYEQYF. Full variable domain (outside the CDR3, taken from reference TRBV19 and TRBJ2-7): DGGITQSPKYLFRKEGQNVTLSCEQNLNHDAMYWYRQDPGQGLRLIYYSQIVNDFQKGDIAEGYSVSREKKESFPLTVTSAQKNPTAFYLCASVAGGSYEQYFGPGTRLTVT.

This clonotype was found a few times. This chain joins TRBV6-8 and TRBJ2-3, with a possible D match to TRBD2 (7 bases). This CDR3 spans 16 amino acids. The V and J ends lost 8 bases and 5 bases respectively, with 23 bases between them. Germline V gene lookup returns CDR1 MNHGY and CDR2 SAAAGT. The CDR3 nucleotides read TGTGCCAGCCTGACCCGGCGGGGGCGGTGGGAAGATACGCAGTATTTT. Amino acids: CASLTRRGRWEDTQYF.

In its sample, this clonotype was seen many times. The genes are TRBV28 and TRBJ2-1; 8 positions agree with TRBD2. This CDR3 spans 16 amino acids. Germline lookup yields CDR1 MDHEN and CDR2 SYDVKM. Trimming took 2 bases from V and 8 from J; bases not matched to a gene: 11. The CDR3 sequence: CASSLGEPGTRDEQFF. For the CDR3, the DNA is TGTGCCAGCAGTTTAGGGGAACCCGGGACTAGGGATGAGCAGTTCTTC.

This rearrangement joins TRBV28 to TRBJ1-2; D may be TRBD1 (5 bases). The CDR3 is made up of 12 amino acids. V lost 8 bases to trimming and J lost 7 bases, with 14 bases between them. Germline V gives CDR1 MDHEN, CDR2 SYDVKM. This CDR3 is CASLDGGGGYTF. CDR3 coding DNA: TGTGCCAGCCTTGACGGCGGGGGTGGCTACACCTTC.

This clonotype was observed at least ten times. The J gene is TRBJ1-5, the V gene TRBV5-5, with 7 bases lining up with TRBD1. The CDR3 runs 15 residues. Germline loops: CDR1 SGHKS, CDR2 YYEKEE (reference sequence). V was pared by 2 bases and J by 7 bases, with 9 bases of the junction left unmatched. The CDR3: CASSFRQGGKQPQHF. CDR3 DNA: TGTGCCAGCAGCTTTCGACAGGGCGGGAAACAGCCCCAGCATTTT.

The genes are TRBV13 and TRBJ2-2; 8 bases line up with TRBD2. Germline V gene data show CDR1 as PRHDT and CDR2 as FYEKMQ (reference sequence). J lost 6 bases, V lost 5 bases, and 14 bases had no gene match. The CDR3 covers 17 residues. CDR3 in amino acids: CASSPPRVAGSSGELFF. The DNA of the CDR3 is TGTGCCAGCAGCCCCCCCCGGGTAGCGGGAAGTTCCGGGGAGCTGTTTTTT.

This chain links TRBV27 with TRBJ1-3, with 8 bases fitting TRBD1. The ends lost 5 bases at V and 8 bases at J; junction bases unmatched: 8. From germline, CDR1 is MNHEY and CDR2 SMNVEV (reference sequence). The CDR3 extends over 14 amino acids. This CDR3 is CASSRTGGPDTIYF. CDR3 nucleotides: TGTGCCAGCAGTCGTACAGGGGGGCCGGACACCATATATTTT.